A single T cell receptor (beta chain) is shown here with its context. This record comes from a study of blood T cell repertoires in COVID-19. The protocol was immunoSEQ multiplex PCR, while the TCRdb copy is restricted to in-frame clones and leaves out a portion. This repertoire shows roughly 380,000 clones, roughly 90% found once; its top ten account for about 1.6%. V dropped 2 bases and J dropped 7; count of bases not matched to a gene: 1. Germline V gene data show CDR1 as MDHEN and CDR2 as SYDVKM. This CDR3 has 15 residues. Sequenced input: peripheral blood. The source is a woman aged 40 to 50 with COVID-19, enrolled during active disease. The V gene is TRBV28, the J gene TRBJ1-6, with 11 bases aligning to TRBD1. CDR3 amino acids: CASSLGQGANSPLHF. CDR3 DNA sequence: TGTGCCAGCAGTTTAGGACAGGGGGCAAATTCACCCCTCCACTTT.